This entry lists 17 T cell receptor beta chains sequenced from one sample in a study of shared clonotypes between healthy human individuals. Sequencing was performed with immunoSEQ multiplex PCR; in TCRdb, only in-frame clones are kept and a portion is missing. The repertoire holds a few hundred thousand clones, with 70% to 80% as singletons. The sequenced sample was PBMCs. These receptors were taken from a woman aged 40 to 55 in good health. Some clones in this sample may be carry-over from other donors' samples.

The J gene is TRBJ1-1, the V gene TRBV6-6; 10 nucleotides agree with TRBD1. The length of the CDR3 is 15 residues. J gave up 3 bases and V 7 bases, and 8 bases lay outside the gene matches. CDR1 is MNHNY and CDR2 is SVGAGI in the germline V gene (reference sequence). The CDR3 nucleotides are TGTGCCAGCACCGATAGGGACAGGGGATACACTGAAGCTTTCTTT. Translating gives CASTDRDRGYTEAFF.

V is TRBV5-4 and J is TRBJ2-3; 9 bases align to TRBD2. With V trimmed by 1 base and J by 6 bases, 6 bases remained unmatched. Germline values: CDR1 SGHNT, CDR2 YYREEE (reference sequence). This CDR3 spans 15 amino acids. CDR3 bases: TGTGCCAGCAGCTTGCAGGCGGGAGGGCCGGATACGCAGTATTTT. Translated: CASSLQAGGPDTQYF.

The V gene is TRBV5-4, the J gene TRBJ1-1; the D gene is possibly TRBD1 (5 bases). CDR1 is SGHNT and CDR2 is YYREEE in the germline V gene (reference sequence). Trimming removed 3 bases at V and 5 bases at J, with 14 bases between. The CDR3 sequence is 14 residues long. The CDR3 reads CASSSSGGWTEAFF. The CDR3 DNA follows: TGTGCCAGCAGCTCCTCCGGGGGTTGGACTGAAGCTTTCTTT.

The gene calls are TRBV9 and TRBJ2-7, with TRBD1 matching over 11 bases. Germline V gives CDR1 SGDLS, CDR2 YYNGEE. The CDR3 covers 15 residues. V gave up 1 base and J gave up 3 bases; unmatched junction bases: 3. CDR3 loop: CASSVSGTGGYEQYF. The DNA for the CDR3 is TGTGCCAGCAGCGTAAGTGGGACAGGGGGCTACGAGCAGTACTTC. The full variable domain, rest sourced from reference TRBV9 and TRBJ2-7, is DSGVTQTPKHLITATGQRVTLRCSPRSGDLSVYWYQQSLDQGLQFLIQYYNGEERAKGNILERFSAQQFPDLHSELNLSSLELGDSALYFCASSVSGTGGYEQYFGPGTRLTVT.

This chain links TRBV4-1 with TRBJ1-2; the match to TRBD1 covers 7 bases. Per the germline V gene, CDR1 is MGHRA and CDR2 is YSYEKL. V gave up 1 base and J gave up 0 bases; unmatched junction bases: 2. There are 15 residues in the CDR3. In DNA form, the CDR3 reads TGCGCCAGCAGCCAAGGGACAGGAGCTAACTATGGCTACACCTTC. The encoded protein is CASSQGTGANYGYTF.

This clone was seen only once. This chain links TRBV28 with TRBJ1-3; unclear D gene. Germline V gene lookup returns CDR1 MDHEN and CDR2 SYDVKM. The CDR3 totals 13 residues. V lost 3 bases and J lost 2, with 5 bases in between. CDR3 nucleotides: TGTGCCAGCAGTTTCACGGCTGGAAACACCATATATTTT. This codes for CASSFTAGNTIYF.

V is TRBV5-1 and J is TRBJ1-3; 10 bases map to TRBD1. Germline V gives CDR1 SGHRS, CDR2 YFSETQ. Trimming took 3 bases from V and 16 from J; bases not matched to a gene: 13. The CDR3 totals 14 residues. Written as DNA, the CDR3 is TGCGCCAGCAGCTCGACAGGGGGCCCCAGCCCGTTCTATTTT. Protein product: CASSSTGGPSPFYF.

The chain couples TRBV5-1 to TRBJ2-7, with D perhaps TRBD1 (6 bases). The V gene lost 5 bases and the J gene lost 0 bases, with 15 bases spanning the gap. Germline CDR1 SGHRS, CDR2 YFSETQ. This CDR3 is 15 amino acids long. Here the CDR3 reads CASRPQGSSSYEQYF. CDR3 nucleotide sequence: TGCGCCAGCAGGCCACAGGGTTCATCCTCCTACGAGCAGTACTTC.

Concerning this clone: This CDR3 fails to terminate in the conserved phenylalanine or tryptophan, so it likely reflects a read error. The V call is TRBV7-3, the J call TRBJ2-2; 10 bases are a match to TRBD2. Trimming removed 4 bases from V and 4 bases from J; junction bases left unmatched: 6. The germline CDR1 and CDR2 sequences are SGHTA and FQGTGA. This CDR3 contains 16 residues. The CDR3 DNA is TGTGCCAGCAGCTCGCTAGCGGGAGCAATCACCGGGGAGCTGTTTCTT. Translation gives CASSSLAGAITGELFL.

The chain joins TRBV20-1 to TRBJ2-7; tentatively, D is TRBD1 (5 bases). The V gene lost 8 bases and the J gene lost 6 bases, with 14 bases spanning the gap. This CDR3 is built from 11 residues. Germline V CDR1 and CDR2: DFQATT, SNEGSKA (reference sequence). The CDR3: CSPQGVSEQYF. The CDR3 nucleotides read TGCAGTCCTCAGGGTGTTAGCGAGCAGTACTTC.

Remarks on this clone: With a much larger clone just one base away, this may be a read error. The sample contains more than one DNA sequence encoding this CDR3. The CDR3 nucleotides read TGTGCCAGCAGCACGACAGGGCCGCCTGGAAACACCATATATTTT. Protein product: CASSTTGPPGNTIYF. The chain couples TRBV2 to TRBJ1-3; the match to TRBD1 covers 7 bases. The CDR3 loop spans 15 amino acids. The V gene end was trimmed by 6 bases and the J gene end by 2 bases; junction bases not matched to a gene: 7. Germline V gene data show CDR1 as SNHLY and CDR2 as FYNNEI.

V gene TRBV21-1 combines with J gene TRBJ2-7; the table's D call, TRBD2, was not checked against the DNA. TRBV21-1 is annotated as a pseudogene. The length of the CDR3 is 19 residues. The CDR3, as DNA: TGTGCCAGCAGCAAAGATGACAGGGCTGCTAGCGGGAGTGGCTACGAGCAGTACTTC. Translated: CASSKDDRAASGSGYEQYF.

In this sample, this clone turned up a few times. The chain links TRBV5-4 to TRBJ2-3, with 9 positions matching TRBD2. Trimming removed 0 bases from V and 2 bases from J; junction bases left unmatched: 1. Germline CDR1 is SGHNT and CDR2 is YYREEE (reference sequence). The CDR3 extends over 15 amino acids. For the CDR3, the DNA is TGTGCCAGCAGCTTGGGACTAGCGGTCACAGATACGCAGTATTTT. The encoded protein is CASSLGLAVTDTQYF.

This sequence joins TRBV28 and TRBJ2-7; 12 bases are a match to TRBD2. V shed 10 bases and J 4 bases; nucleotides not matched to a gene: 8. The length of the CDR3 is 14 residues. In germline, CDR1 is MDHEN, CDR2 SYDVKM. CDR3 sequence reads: CATQTSGSLYEQYF. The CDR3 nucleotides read TGTGCCACCCAGACTAGCGGGAGCTTGTACGAGCAGTACTTC.

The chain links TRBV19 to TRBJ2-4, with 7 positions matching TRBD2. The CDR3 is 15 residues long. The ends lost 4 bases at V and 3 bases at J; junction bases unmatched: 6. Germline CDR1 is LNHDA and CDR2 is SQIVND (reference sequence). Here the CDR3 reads CASSKLASGKNIQYF. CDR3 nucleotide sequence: TGTGCCAGTAGTAAACTAGCGTCGGGCAAAAACATTCAGTACTTC.

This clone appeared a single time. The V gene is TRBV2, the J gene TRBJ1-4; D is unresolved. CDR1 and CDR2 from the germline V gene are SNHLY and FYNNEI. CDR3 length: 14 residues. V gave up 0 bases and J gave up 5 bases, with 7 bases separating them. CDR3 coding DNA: TGTGCCAGCAGTGAAGCAGGGTTCAATGAAAAACTGTTTTTT. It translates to CASSEAGFNEKLFF.

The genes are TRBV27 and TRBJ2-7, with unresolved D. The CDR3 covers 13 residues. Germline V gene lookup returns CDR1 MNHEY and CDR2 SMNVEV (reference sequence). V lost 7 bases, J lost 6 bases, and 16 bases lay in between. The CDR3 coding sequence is TGTGCCAGCACCGCGGCCGGTCAGCCCGAGCAGTACTTC. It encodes CASTAAGQPEQYF.